The TCR beta chain described here comes from a study of CD8+CD57+ T cells in acquired aplastic anemia. Comments on this clonotype: Its antigen is not known.

The germline CDR1 and CDR2 sequences are SGHVS and FNYEAQ. Trimming pared 6 bases from V and 10 bases from J, leaving 10 bases between. The CDR3 totals 11 residues. CDR3 and TCR beta VDJ profiling relied on a genomic DNA template. TCRdb reprocessed the reads via MiXCR and lists one record per CDR3 protein. The sample holds about 160,000 distinct CDR3 sequences, roughly 50% seen once. Patients picked for sequencing had shown CD8+CD57+ cell expansion detected by flow cytometry. Study-level points and caveats: Between the patient and control groups, CD8+ Simpson's diversity did not differ significantly.

The sequence was collected from a human donor with aplastic anemia. The source material was sorted CD4+, CD8+, or CD8+CD57+ T cells (not recorded which) from PBMCs. The V call is TRBV7-6, the J call TRBJ2-1; perhaps TRBD2 as D (5 bases). For the CDR3, the DNA is TGTGCCAGCAGACGGACTGGCGAGCAGTTCTTC. This sequence encodes CASRRTGEQFF.